Each of the 30 T cell receptor beta chains below was sequenced from the same sample in a study of monozygotic twins with inflammatory bowel disease. TCRdb reprocessed the 5' RACE reads and keeps a single row for each CDR3 protein, giving no DNA. This sample contains over 150,000 distinct CDR3 sequences. Sequenced sample: blood. Every receptor here comes from a human donor with ulcerative colitis or Crohn's disease, or a healthy co-twin of an affected twin (not recorded which).

V is TRBV4-2 and J is TRBJ1-6. CDR3 length: 16 amino acids. Germline assignment: CDR1 LGHNA and CDR2 YNFKEQ. The CDR3 loop is CASSQGPGGLNSPLHF.

The J gene is TRBJ2-5, the V gene TRBV7-2; TCRdb's D call of TRBD1 is untestable without DNA. CDR1 SGHTA and CDR2 FQGNSA come from the germline V gene. This CDR3 has 15 residues. The CDR3 protein is CASSLRGGQGETQYF.

The chain employs TRBV4-3 and TRBJ2-4; TCRdb lists TRBD1, though no DNA is available to test this call. This CDR3 is 18 amino acids long. CDR1 and CDR2 from the germline V gene are LGHNA and YSLEER. CDR3 protein: CASSQDLTGVAAKNIQYF.

The chain couples TRBV20-1 to TRBJ2-3. CDR3 size: 12 residues. The germline V gene has CDR1 DFQATT and CDR2 SNEGSKA (reference sequence). CDR3 residues: CSAPHSTDTQYF.

This chain links TRBV5-1 with TRBJ1-2; without DNA, the TCRdb call of TRBD1 cannot be checked. The CDR3 loop spans 15 amino acids. The germline V gene has CDR1 SGHRS and CDR2 YFSETQ. The CDR3: CASSLASQGSYGYTF.

The chain is built from TRBV4-2 and TRBJ1-1; with no DNA, the TCRdb D assignment of TRBD1 cannot be verified. CDR1 and CDR2 from the germline V gene are LGHNA and YNFKEQ. This CDR3 comprises 17 residues. CDR3 loop: CASSQAIQGNRYGEAFF.

The chain links TRBV5-1 to TRBJ2-4; absent DNA, TCRdb's TRBD1 call cannot be checked. Per germline, CDR1 SGHRS and CDR2 YFSETQ. The CDR3 length is 16 residues. The CDR3 loop is CASSNPGVSGKNIQYF.

This rearrangement joins TRBV30 to TRBJ1-3. Germline V lookup: CDR1 GTSNPN, CDR2 SVGIG (reference sequence). The CDR3 contains 13 residues. The CDR3 sequence: CTWRAGSGNTIYF.

This rearrangement joins TRBV7-3 to TRBJ2-1; TCRdb's D call, TRBD2, is unchecked because there is no DNA. This CDR3 has 21 amino acids. The V gene's germline CDR1 is SGHTA and CDR2 FQGTGA. The CDR3: CASSLIKVGTSSLGAYNEQFF. The variable domain in full, completed from reference TRBV7-3 and TRBJ2-1, reads GAGVSQTPSNKVTEKGKYVELRCDPISGHTALYWYRQSLGQGPEFLIYFQGTGAADDSGLPNDRFFAVRPEGSVSTLKIQRTERGDSAVYLCASSLIKVGTSSLGAYNEQFFGPGTRLTVL.

The chain employs TRBV5-1 and TRBJ2-7; TCRdb picks TRBD2, but there is no DNA to check that call. Germline lookup yields CDR1 SGHRS and CDR2 YFSETQ. The CDR3 is 17 residues long. CDR3 loop: CASSLVLAGGLSYEQYF.

CDR3 in amino acids: CASTHRSGRVGAKNIQYF. The chain is built from TRBV11-2 and TRBJ2-4; absent DNA, TCRdb's TRBD2 call cannot be checked. In germline, CDR1 is SGHAT, CDR2 FQNNGV. The CDR3 loop spans 18 amino acids.

The V gene is TRBV21-1, the J gene TRBJ2-1; TCRdb calls TRBD1, which cannot be checked without DNA. TRBV21-1 corresponds to a pseudogene. The CDR3 is made up of 16 amino acids. The CDR3 here is CASSKAKFSGPEEQFF.

The rearrangement links TRBV6-5 to TRBJ1-1; TCRdb's assignment of TRBD1 cannot be checked, as there is no DNA. Looked up from germline, CDR1 is MNHEY and CDR2 is SVGAGI. This CDR3 region has 15 residues. The CDR3 is CASSSTGMGNTEAFF.

The chain combines TRBV7-2 with TRBJ2-3; TCRdb selects TRBD1, and the lack of DNA leaves this call unchecked. Germline assignment: CDR1 SGHTA and CDR2 FQGNSA. This CDR3 spans 15 amino acids. CDR3: CASSLGPYYTDTQYF.

V is TRBV24-1 and J is TRBJ2-2; lacking DNA, the TRBD2 call made by TCRdb goes unchecked. From germline, CDR1 is KGHDR and CDR2 SFDVKD. CDR3 length: 20 residues. The CDR3 is CATSGPPPGLAGMNTGELFF.

The chain combines TRBV6-1 with TRBJ1-2. Per the germline V gene, CDR1 is MNHNS and CDR2 is SASEGT. The CDR3 has 13 residues. CDR3 loop: CASSEPLLAGYTF.

The gene calls are TRBV29-1 and TRBJ2-7; absent DNA, TCRdb's TRBD1 call cannot be checked. The CDR3 contains 13 residues. Looked up from germline, CDR1 is SQVTM and CDR2 is ANQGSEA. CDR3 protein: CSVSRDWGHEQYF.

The chain combines TRBV18 with TRBJ1-2; without DNA, the TCRdb call of TRBD1 cannot be checked. Germline assignment: CDR1 KGHSH and CDR2 LQKENI. The CDR3 contains 15 residues. The CDR3 sequence: CASSPFPRDTDGYTF.

This rearrangement joins TRBV11-2 to TRBJ1-1; TCRdb proposes TRBD1, but this gene call is untestable without DNA. This CDR3 has 15 amino acids. Germline V gives CDR1 SGHAT, CDR2 FQNNGV. This CDR3 is CASSFGAGGNTEAFF.

V usage is TRBV29-1 and J usage is TRBJ1-5; lacking DNA, the TRBD1 call made by TCRdb goes unchecked. The CDR3 has 12 amino acids. Looked up from germline, CDR1 is SQVTM and CDR2 is ANQGSEA. The CDR3 protein is CSVQGNNQPQHF.

The genes are TRBV5-1 and TRBJ1-1. CDR3 length: 17 residues. The germline V gene has CDR1 SGHRS and CDR2 YFSETQ. The CDR3 here is CASSLVPGLFMNTEAFF.

V is TRBV5-1 and J is TRBJ2-7; TCRdb calls TRBD1, which cannot be checked without DNA. Germline V gene data show CDR1 as SGHRS and CDR2 as YFSETQ. The CDR3 has 15 amino acids. CDR3 in amino acids: CASKKPGQGSYEQYF.

This sequence joins TRBV12-3 or TRBV12-4 and TRBJ1-4. The CDR3 is made up of 17 amino acids. This CDR3 is CASSSWLGKATNEKLFF.

The chain combines TRBV7-8 with TRBJ2-2; lacking DNA, the TRBD2 call made by TCRdb goes unchecked. Germline CDR1 reads SGHVS; CDR2 reads FQNEAQ. The CDR3 consists of 17 residues. CDR3 amino acids: CASSLTYGGPDTGELFF.

This chain links TRBV20-1 with TRBJ2-3; TCRdb's D call of TRBD2 is untestable without DNA. Germline-derived CDR1 and CDR2 are DFQATT and SNEGSKA (reference sequence). The CDR3 runs to 16 residues. CDR3 region: CSASETSGFGGDTQYF.

J is TRBJ2-1 and V is TRBV5-1. Per germline, CDR1 SGHRS and CDR2 YFSETQ. The CDR3 totals 16 residues. CDR3 protein: CASSAAGSASYNEQFF. The full variable domain, with the rest looked up from reference TRBV5-1 and TRBJ2-1, is KAGVTQTPRYLIKTRGQQVTLSCSPISGHRSVSWYQQTPGQGLQFLFEYFSETQRNKGNFPGRFSGRQFSNSRSEMNVSTLELGDSALYLCASSAAGSASYNEQFFGPGTRLTVL.

The chain employs TRBV2 and TRBJ2-7; TCRdb names TRBD1, which stays unverified in the absence of DNA. This CDR3 spans 13 amino acids. Germline lookup yields CDR1 SNHLY and CDR2 FYNNEI. The CDR3 spells CASSVDRAYEQYF.

The J gene is TRBJ1-2, the V gene TRBV6-2 or TRBV6-3; TCRdb calls TRBD1, which cannot be checked without DNA. The V gene's germline CDR1 is MNHEY and CDR2 SVGEGT. The CDR3 spans 13 residues. This chain's CDR3 is CASSPGPRRGYTF.

This chain joins TRBV6-5 and TRBJ2-5; the D call of TRBD1 rests on TCRdb alone, since no DNA is present to check it. CDR1 MNHEY and CDR2 SVGAGI come from the germline V gene. The CDR3 length is 15 residues. This chain's CDR3 is CASSYSPTAQETQYF.

The chain links TRBV7-8 to TRBJ2-1; TCRdb returns TRBD2, unconfirmable since there is no DNA. This CDR3 comprises 16 residues. CDR1 and CDR2 from the germline V gene are SGHVS and FQNEAQ. The CDR3 protein is CASSQTLAGLDNEQFF.